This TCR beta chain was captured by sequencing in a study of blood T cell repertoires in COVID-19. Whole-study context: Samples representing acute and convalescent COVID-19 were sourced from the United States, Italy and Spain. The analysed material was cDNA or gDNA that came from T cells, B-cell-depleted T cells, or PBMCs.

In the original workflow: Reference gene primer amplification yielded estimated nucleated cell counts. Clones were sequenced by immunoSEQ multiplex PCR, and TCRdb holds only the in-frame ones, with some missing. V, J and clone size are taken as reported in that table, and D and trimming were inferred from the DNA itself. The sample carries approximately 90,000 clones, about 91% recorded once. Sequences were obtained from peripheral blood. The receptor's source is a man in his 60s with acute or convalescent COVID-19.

The CDR3 region is CASPQAASQGSTYEQYF. The CDR3 DNA reads as TGTGCTAGTCCGCAGGCGGCCTCACAGGGATCTACCTACGAGCAGTACTTC. The genes are TRBV12-5 and TRBJ2-7, with D perhaps matching TRBD1 (6 bases). CDR3 length equals 17 residues. Per germline, CDR1 LGHNT and CDR2 FRNRAP. The V gene lost 8 bases and the J gene lost 2 bases, with 25 bases spanning the gap. The variable domain in full, completed from reference TRBV12-5 and TRBJ2-7, reads DARVTQTPRHKVTEMGQEVTMRCQPILGHNTVFWYRQTMMQGLELLAYFRNRAPLDDSGMPKDRFSAEMPDATLATLKIQPSEPRDSAVYFCASPQAASQGSTYEQYFGPGTRLTVT.